This TCR beta chain derives from a study of CD8+ T cells in alopecia areata. Sequencing relied on a cDNA template that was reverse transcribed from extracted RNA. Repertoires were generated with immunoSEQ multiplex PCR, while TCRdb's copy carries only in-frame clones and drops some. The sample consists of 100,000 to 150,000 clones, 40% to 55% of them appearing once. A few counts support this clone. Collected material from alopecia areata patients comprised lesional scalp punch biopsies and peripheral blood. The TCR was taken from a human donor with alopecia areata. Sequenced input: NKG2D-low CD8+ T cells sorted from blood.

CDR3 region: CASSFAGQGIYEQYF. The CDR3 bases are TGTGCCAGCAGTTTCGCGGGACAGGGCATTTACGAGCAGTACTTC. The chain carries TRBV28 and TRBJ2-7, with TRBD1 matching 9 bases. The CDR3 length is 15 residues. Germline CDR1 and CDR2: MDHEN and SYDVKM. With 3 bases clipped from V and 4 bases from J, the junction kept 7 bases outside the gene matches. Complete variable domain (other parts from reference TRBV28 and TRBJ2-7): DVKVTQSSRYLVKRTGEKVFLECVQDMDHENMFWYRQDPGLGLRLIYFSYDVKMKEKGDIPEGYSVSREKKERFSLILESASTNQTSMYLCASSFAGQGIYEQYFGPGTRLTVT.